This T cell receptor beta chain was identified in a study of T cell responses to AZD1222 COVID-19 vaccine. In the case of this clone: The antigen remains unidentified.

CDR3 size: 12 residues. V dropped 4 bases and J dropped 6 bases, with 10 bases sitting between them. Germline V lookup: CDR1 SGHRS, CDR2 YFSETQ. The study's findings and limits: Spike-specific TCR breadth and depth were elevated following two AZD1222 doses.

Sequencing used immunoSEQ multiplex PCR; TCRdb keeps in-frame clones, though not all of them. Among nearly 95,000 clones listed, roughly 89% were seen once. The genes are TRBV5-1 and TRBJ1-2; no clear D. Specimen: peripheral blood, collected on day 0 of AZD1222 vaccination. The TCR sequence derives from an adult in good health. As DNA, the CDR3 is TGCGCCAGCAGCGCCGACACCCATGGCTACACCTTC. Translating it yields CASSADTHGYTF.